The 21 T cell receptor beta chains below were found in one sample sequenced in a study of blood T cell repertoires in COVID-19. Measured with immunoSEQ multiplex PCR; TCRdb has only the in-frame clones, and not every one. The sample lists more than 150,000 clones, around 80% occurring once. Sequences were obtained from PBMCs or T cells enriched from blood (not recorded which). All receptors derive from a woman aged 55-69 years who had recovered from COVID-19.

This chain connects TRBV28 to TRBJ2-5, with 12 bases aligning to TRBD2. Germline values: CDR1 MDHEN, CDR2 SYDVKM. The trim removed 6 bases at V and 9 bases at J, leaving 8 bases unmatched. The CDR3 consists of 14 residues. CDR3 sequence (DNA): TGTGCCAGCAGCCCCCTAGCGGGGGGGACTTCCCAGTACTTC. This encodes CASSPLAGGTSQYF.

This chain uses TRBV5-1 with TRBJ2-4, with 8 positions matching TRBD1. The germline V gene has CDR1 SGHRS and CDR2 YFSETQ. V gave up 3 bases and J gave up 6 bases; unmatched junction bases: 2. The CDR3 runs to 13 residues. The CDR3 DNA sequence: TGCGCCAGCAGCTCAGACAGGGGAAACATTCAGTACTTC. As protein: CASSSDRGNIQYF.

As regards this clone: The junction shows a germline mismatch at one end, possibly a read error. This chain joins TRBV3-1 (or the pseudogene TRBV3-2) and TRBJ2-3; 7 bases line up with TRBD2. CDR1 and CDR2 from the germline V gene are LGHDT and YNNKEL (reference sequence). The CDR3 runs 12 residues. The CDR3 DNA is TGTGCCAGCAGCCCCCGAGGTCTTGGGGGGGGATTT. Protein sequence: CASSPRGLGGGF.

This clone was observed once. The chain has TRBV29-1 and TRBJ1-2; 9 bases are shared with TRBD1. The CDR3 covers 19 residues. V gave up 2 bases and J gave up 7 bases; unmatched junction bases: 23. Germline V CDR1 and CDR2: SQVTM, ANQGSEA. The CDR3: CSVELGGGQGRAARRGYTF. The DNA of the CDR3 is TGCAGCGTTGAATTAGGAGGCGGACAGGGGAGGGCGGCCCGCCGTGGCTACACCTTC.

This rearrangement joins TRBV7-9 to TRBJ1-1; 8 bases align to TRBD1. Germline CDR1 and CDR2: SEHNR and FQNEAQ (reference sequence). The CDR3 contains 16 residues. The V and J ends lost 4 bases and 6 bases, in that order; junction bases with no gene match: 13. In nucleotides, the CDR3 is TGTGCCAGCAGCTACAGACAGGGGCGCAACGTTCCTGAAGCTTTCTTT. This gives the protein CASSYRQGRNVPEAFF.

The V call is TRBV19, the J call TRBJ2-3; the match to TRBD1 covers 7 bases. From germline, CDR1 is LNHDA and CDR2 SQIVND (reference sequence). V lost 3 bases to trimming and J lost 6 bases; unmatched junction nucleotides: 9. The CDR3 is 15 amino acids. The CDR3 DNA sequence: TGTGCCAGTAGTATGAACAGGGGCACACAGGATACGCAGTATTTT. It specifies CASSMNRGTQDTQYF.

The sample holds one count of this clone. This chain uses TRBV7-9 with TRBJ2-3; 8 nucleotides agree with TRBD2. The junction had 3 bases not matched to a gene; V was cut back by 7 bases and J by 0 bases. Germline V gives CDR1 SEHNR, CDR2 FQNEAQ (reference sequence). The CDR3 runs 14 residues. In DNA, the CDR3 is TGTGCCAGCACCCCTAGCGGGAGCACAGATACGCAGTATTTT. Amino acid sequence: CASTPSGSTDTQYF.

The V gene is TRBV2, the J gene TRBJ2-2; 13 bases match TRBD2. Trimming at V came to 9 bases and at J to 4 bases, leaving 5 bases not matched to a gene. This CDR3 has 15 amino acids. Per germline, CDR1 SNHLY and CDR2 FYNNEI. CDR3 coding DNA: TGTGCCAGTGCGGGACTAGCGGGGCTCACCGGGGAGCTGTTTTTT. Encoded protein: CASAGLAGLTGELFF.

V gene TRBV28 combines with J gene TRBJ1-2; D is perhaps TRBD1 (5 bases). This CDR3 has 14 amino acids. V gave up 7 bases and J gave up 4 bases, with 16 bases separating them. Germline lookup yields CDR1 MDHEN and CDR2 SYDVKM. CDR3 loop: CASTLRGGSYGYTF. The CDR3 nucleotides read TGTGCCAGCACCCTAAGGGGAGGTTCCTATGGCTACACCTTC.

The chain couples TRBV24-1 to TRBJ2-5; D not resolved. CDR3 length equals 12 residues. Trimming took off 0 bases at V and 5 bases at J, with 3 bases between the two ends. The germline gives CDR1 KGHDR, CDR2 SFDVKD. The DNA for the CDR3 is TGTGCCACCAGTGATTTGGAGGAGACCCAGTACTTC. Its translation: CATSDLEETQYF.

The chain is built from TRBV27 and TRBJ2-3, with 9 nucleotides matching TRBD1. CDR3 length: 18 residues. V was pared by 0 bases and J by 2 bases, with 9 bases of the junction left unmatched. The germline CDR1 and CDR2 sequences are MNHEY and SMNVEV (reference sequence). This CDR3 is CASSLSSAGQGYTDTQYF. The CDR3 nucleotides are TGTGCCAGCAGTTTATCTTCAGCGGGACAGGGATACACAGATACGCAGTATTTT.

Turning to this clone: The same CDR3 also results from other DNA sequences found in this sample. This rearrangement joins TRBV2 to TRBJ1-2, with 7 bases lining up with TRBD1. V was pared by 6 bases and J by 5 bases, with 6 bases of the junction left unmatched. The length of the CDR3 is 13 residues. Germline values: CDR1 SNHLY, CDR2 FYNNEI. Written as DNA, the CDR3 is TGTGCCAGCAGCCCGGGACAGAGATATGGCTACACCTTC. Its protein product is CASSPGQRYGYTF.

The gene calls are TRBV6-5 and TRBJ1-2; D call uncertain. V lost 4 bases to trimming and J lost 7 bases, with 16 bases between them. Germline V gene lookup returns CDR1 MNHEY and CDR2 SVGAGI. This CDR3 is built from 14 residues. CDR3 nucleotides: TGTGCCAGCAGTTTGTCCTCAACCCCCAGTGGCTACACCTTC. Its translation is CASSLSSTPSGYTF.

The DNA for the CDR3 is TGTGCCAGCAGGTTGGACAGGGTAGGGACCGGGGAGCTGTTTTTT. It is translated as CASRLDRVGTGELFF. The gene calls are TRBV27 and TRBJ2-2, with 8 bases aligning to TRBD1. The CDR3 runs 15 residues. J gave up 5 bases and V 6 bases, and 8 bases lay outside the gene matches. CDR1 is MNHEY and CDR2 is SMNVEV in the germline V gene (reference sequence).

The gene calls are TRBV19 and TRBJ2-7; TRBD1 aligns across 9 bases. This CDR3 contains 14 residues. With V trimmed by 4 bases and J by 5 bases, 6 bases remained unmatched. Germline V gene lookup returns CDR1 LNHDA and CDR2 SQIVND (reference sequence). The CDR3 coding sequence is TGTGCCAGTAGTAATAACAGGGGGCCCAACGAGCAGTACTTC. It is translated as CASSNNRGPNEQYF.

This clone was observed a few times. The rearrangement joins TRBV6-5 to TRBJ1-1, with D unclear. Germline V lookup: CDR1 MNHEY, CDR2 SVGAGI. Trimming pared 0 bases from V and 6 bases from J, leaving 14 bases between. The length of the CDR3 is 15 residues. The CDR3 coding sequence is TGTGCCAGCAGTTACTCGAGAGGGATCGGCGCTGAAGCTTTCTTT. Residues: CASSYSRGIGAEAFF.

The rearrangement uses TRBV18 and TRBJ1-1, with D possibly TRBD1 on 6 matching bases. The CDR3 runs 14 residues. Trimming took off 2 bases at V and 6 bases at J, with 13 bases between the two ends. Germline CDR1 and CDR2: KGHSH and LQKENI. CDR3 sequence reads: CASSPSGVGAEAFF. DNA of the CDR3: TGTGCCAGCTCACCATCAGGGGTTGGCGCTGAAGCTTTCTTT.

The chain couples TRBV11-2 to TRBJ1-1; D uncertain. The CDR3 is 15 amino acids. V lost 1 base and J lost 3, with 12 bases in between. Germline V gene sequence: CDR1 SGHAT, CDR2 FQNNGV. CDR3 coding DNA: TGTGCCAGCAGCTTAGGGAGAGGGTTGCACACTGAAGCTTTCTTT. It yields the protein CASSLGRGLHTEAFF.

The chain carries TRBV7-8 and TRBJ2-7; TRBD2 is a possible D gene (7 bases). The germline CDR1 and CDR2 sequences are SGHVS and FQNEAQ. Between the trimmed V and J ends, which lost 7 bases and 2 bases, there was a span of 18 bases. CDR3 length: 15 residues. The CDR3 region is CASTKGGTRTYEQYF. CDR3 nucleotides: TGTGCCAGCACAAAGGGGGGGACGCGGACCTACGAGCAGTACTTC.

The chain is built from TRBV27 and TRBJ2-2; D perhaps matches TRBD1 (5 bases). Germline CDR1 is MNHEY and CDR2 is SMNVEV (reference sequence). V lost 7 bases and J lost 4, with 22 bases in between. The CDR3 loop spans 17 amino acids. The CDR3 loop is CASTQTPMGQGTGELFF. DNA of the CDR3: TGTGCCAGCACCCAGACGCCAATGGGGCAGGGCACCGGGGAGCTGTTTTTT.

This chain connects TRBV3-1 (or the pseudogene TRBV3-2) to TRBJ2-3; possible D gene TRBD2, 6 bases. V was shortened by 2 bases and J by 8 bases, with 8 bases between the two germline ends. This CDR3 is 12 amino acids long. Germline V gives CDR1 LGHDT, CDR2 YNNKEL (reference sequence). CDR3 nucleotide sequence: TGTGCCAGCAGCCAACTTAGCGGTACGCAGTATTTT. It translates to CASSQLSGTQYF.